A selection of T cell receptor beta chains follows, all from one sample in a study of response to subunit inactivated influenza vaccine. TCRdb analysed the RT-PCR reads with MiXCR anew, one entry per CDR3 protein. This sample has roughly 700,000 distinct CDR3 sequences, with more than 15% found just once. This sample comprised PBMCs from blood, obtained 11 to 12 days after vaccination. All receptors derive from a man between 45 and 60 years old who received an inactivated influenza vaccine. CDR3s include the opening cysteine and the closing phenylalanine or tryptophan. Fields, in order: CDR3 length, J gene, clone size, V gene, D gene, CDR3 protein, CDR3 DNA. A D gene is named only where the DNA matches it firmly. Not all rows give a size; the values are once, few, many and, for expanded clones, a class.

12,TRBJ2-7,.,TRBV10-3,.,CAISDTPSEQYF,TGTGCCATCAGTGACACCCCGAGCGAGCAGTACTTC
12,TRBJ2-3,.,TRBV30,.,CAWSVGLDTQYF,TGTGCCTGGAGTGTTGGTCTTGATACGCAGTATTTT
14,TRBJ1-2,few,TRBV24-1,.,CATSDLSRNYGYTF,TGTGCCACCAGTGATTTGTCCCGTAACTATGGCTACACCTTC
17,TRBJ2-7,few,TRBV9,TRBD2,CASSVGSGRLAGNEQYF,TGTGCCAGCAGCGTAGGTTCTGGGCGGCTAGCGGGAAACGAGCAGTACTTC
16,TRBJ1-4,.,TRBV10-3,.,CATASVRGTIHEKLFF,TGTGCCACCGCATCGGTACGGGGGACCATACATGAAAAACTGTTTTTT
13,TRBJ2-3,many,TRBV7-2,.,CASSLGGADTQYF,TGTGCCAGCAGCTTAGGGGGGGCAGATACGCAGTATTTT
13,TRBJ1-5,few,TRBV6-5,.,CASSLFFDQPQHF,TGTGCCAGCAGTTTATTTTTTGATCAGCCCCAGCATTTT
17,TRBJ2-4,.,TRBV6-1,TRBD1,CASSSPGAGGGQNIQYF,TGTGCCAGCAGCTCTCCCGGGGCAGGGGGCGGCCAAAACATTCAGTACTTC
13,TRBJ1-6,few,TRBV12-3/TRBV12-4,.,CASSVTYNSPLHF,TGTGCCAGCTCGGTGACCTATAATTCACCCCTCCACTTT
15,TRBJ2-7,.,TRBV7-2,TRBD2,CASSLARTGGYEQYF,TGTGCCAGCAGCCTCGCCCGGACGGGAGGATACGAGCAGTACTTC
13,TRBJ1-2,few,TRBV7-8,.,CASSLSQAGEHTF,TGTGCCAGCAGCTTGAGCCAGGCCGGAGAACACACCTTC
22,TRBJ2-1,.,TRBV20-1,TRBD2,CSARDGLAGGPRRLINVGEQFF,TGCAGTGCTAGAGATGGACTAGCGGGAGGGCCCCGGAGATTAATAAACGTAGGTGAGCAGTTCTTC
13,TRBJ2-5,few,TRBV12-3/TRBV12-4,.,CASKQGAPGTQYF,TGTGCCAGCAAACAGGGTGCCCCGGGGACCCAGTACTTC
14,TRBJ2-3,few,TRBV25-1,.,CASSRKTPPHTQYF,TGTGCCAGCAGTCGAAAGACACCTCCCCATACGCAGTATTTT
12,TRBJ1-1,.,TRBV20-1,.,CSASSQRGRAFF,TGCAGTGCTAGTAGTCAGCGGGGGAGAGCTTTCTTT
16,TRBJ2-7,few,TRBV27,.,CASSSLWAGAPYEQYF,TGTGCCAGCAGCTCACTCTGGGCGGGTGCCCCCTACGAGCAGTACTTC
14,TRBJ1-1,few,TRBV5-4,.,CASSRNAANTEAFF,TGTGCCAGCAGCCGGAATGCAGCAAACACTGAAGCTTTCTTT
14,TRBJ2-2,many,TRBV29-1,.,CSVNPGSGGMELFF,TGCAGCGTCAACCCCGGGAGCGGAGGGATGGAGCTGTTTTTT
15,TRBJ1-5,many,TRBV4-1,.,CASSLYREGNQPQHF,TGCGCCAGCAGCCTTTACAGGGAGGGCAATCAGCCCCAGCATTTT
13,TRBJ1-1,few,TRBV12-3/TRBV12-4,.,CASREQGNTEAFF,TGTGCCAGCAGAGAACAGGGGAACACTGAAGCTTTCTTT
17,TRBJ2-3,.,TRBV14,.,CASSKEVGSAYTDTQYF,TGTGCCAGCAGCAAAGAGGTGGGCTCGGCGTACACAGATACGCAGTATTTT
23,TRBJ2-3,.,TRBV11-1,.,CASSLAQVDSEGLASWGTDTQYF,TGTGCCAGCAGCTTAGCCCAGGTAGACTCGGAGGGGCTAGCGAGTTGGGGCACAGATACGCAGTATTTT
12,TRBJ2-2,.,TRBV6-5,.,CASSSSPGELFF,TGTGCCAGCAGTTCTAGCCCCGGGGAGCTGTTTTTT
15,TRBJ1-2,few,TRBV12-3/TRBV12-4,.,CASSLGRTPNYGYTF,TGTGCCAGCAGTTTGGGTCGGACCCCTAACTATGGCTACACCTTC
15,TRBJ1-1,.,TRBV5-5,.,CASSFGGRTNTEAFF,TGTGCCAGCAGCTTTGGGGGACGGACGAACACTGAAGCTTTCTTT
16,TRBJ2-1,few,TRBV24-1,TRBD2,CATSDSRPSGMDEQFF,TGTGCCACCAGTGATTCGAGGCCTAGCGGGATGGATGAGCAGTTCTTC
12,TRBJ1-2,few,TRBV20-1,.,CSAPPPNYGYTF,TGCAGTGCTCCACCTCCTAACTATGGCTACACCTTC
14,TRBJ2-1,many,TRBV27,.,CASSLSTGRNEQFF,TGTGCCAGCAGTTTATCCACAGGGCGCAATGAGCAGTTCTTC
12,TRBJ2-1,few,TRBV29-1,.,CSVEARVNEQFF,TGCAGCGTTGAGGCCAGGGTCAATGAGCAGTTCTTC
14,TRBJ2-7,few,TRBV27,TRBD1,CASSPQGAASAQYF,TGTGCCAGCAGTCCGCAGGGGGCTGCCTCCGCCCAGTACTTC
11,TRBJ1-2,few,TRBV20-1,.,CSVLRRSIYTF,TGCAGTGTTCTCCGACGGAGTATCTACACCTTC
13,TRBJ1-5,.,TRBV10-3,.,CATSAGVNQPQHF,TGTGCCACCTCGGCAGGGGTGAATCAGCCCCAGCATTTT
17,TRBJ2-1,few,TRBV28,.,CASSSRTTSRQTNEQFF,TGTGCCAGCAGTTCCAGAACCACTTCCCGGCAGACTAATGAGCAGTTCTTC
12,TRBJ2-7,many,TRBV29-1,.,CSVAWSGYEQYF,TGCAGCGTTGCCTGGAGTGGCTACGAGCAGTACTTC
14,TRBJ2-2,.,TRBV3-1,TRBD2,CASRGLAGTGELFF,TGTGCCAGCAGAGGACTAGCGGGGACCGGGGAGCTGTTTTTT
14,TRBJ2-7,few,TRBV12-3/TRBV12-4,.,CASSFRESSYEQYF,TGTGCCAGCAGTTTCAGGGAAAGCTCCTACGAGCAGTACTTC
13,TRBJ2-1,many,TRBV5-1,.,CASSADKSGLRVF,TGCGCCAGCAGCGCCGATAAGTCAGGCCTGCGAGTCTTC
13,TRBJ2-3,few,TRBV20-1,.,CSASGSNADTQYF,TGCAGTGCTAGCGGGAGTAACGCAGATACGCAGTATTTT
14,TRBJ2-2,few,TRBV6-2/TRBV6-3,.,CASNLGASTGELFF,TGTGCCAGCAACTTAGGAGCAAGCACCGGGGAGCTGTTTTTT
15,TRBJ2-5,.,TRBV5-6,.,CASSRTTGNQETQYF,TGTGCCAGCAGCAGGACGACAGGAAACCAAGAGACCCAGTACTTC
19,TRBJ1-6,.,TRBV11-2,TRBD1,CASSPERTGASSYNSPLHF,TGTGCCAGCAGCCCCGAGAGGACAGGGGCCAGCTCCTATAATTCACCCCTCCACTTT
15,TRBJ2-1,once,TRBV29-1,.,CSVEAVGHGYNGQFF,TGCAGCGTTGAGGCCGTAGGACATGGATACAATGGGCAGTTCTTC
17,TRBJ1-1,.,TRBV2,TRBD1,CASTNRDRGQMNTEAFF,TGTGCCAGCACGAACCGGGACAGGGGGCAGATGAACACTGAAGCTTTCTTT
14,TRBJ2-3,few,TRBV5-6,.,CASSLDSARDTQYF,TGTGCCAGCAGCTTGGATAGCGCGAGGGATACGCAGTATTTT
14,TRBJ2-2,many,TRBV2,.,CASRAEDGTGELFF,TGTGCCAGCAGAGCTGAGGACGGCACCGGGGAGCTGTTTTTT
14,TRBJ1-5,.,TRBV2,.,CASSNGGYGQPQHF,TGTGCCAGCAGTAACGGGGGATACGGTCAGCCCCAGCATTTT
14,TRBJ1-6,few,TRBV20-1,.,CSDRQASGYSPLHF,TGCAGTGACAGACAGGCCTCGGGGTATTCACCCCTCCACTTT
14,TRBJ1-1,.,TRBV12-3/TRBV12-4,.,CASSLRGANTEAFF,TGTGCCAGCAGTTTGCGGGGGGCGAACACTGAAGCTTTCTTT
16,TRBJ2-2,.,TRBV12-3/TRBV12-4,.,CASSKGGGRITGELFF,TGTGCCAGCTCCAAAGGGGGGGGGCGTATCACCGGGGAGCTGTTTTTT
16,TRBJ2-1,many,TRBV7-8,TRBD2,CASSRGLAADYNEQFF,TGTGCCAGCAGCAGAGGACTAGCGGCCGATTACAATGAGCAGTTCTTC
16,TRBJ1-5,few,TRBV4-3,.,CASSQDTGHGNQPQHF,TGCGCCAGCAGCCAAGATACAGGGCACGGCAATCAGCCCCAGCATTTT
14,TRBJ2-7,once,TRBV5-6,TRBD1,CASRRQGSPYEQYF,TGTGCCAGCAGAAGACAGGGGAGTCCCTACGAGCAGTACTTC
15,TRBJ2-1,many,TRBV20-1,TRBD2,CSALPTSGISDEQFF,TGCAGTGCACTTCCCACTAGCGGGATTTCCGATGAGCAGTTCTTC
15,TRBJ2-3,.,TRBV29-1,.,CSVDGGARGSDTQYF,TGCAGCGTTGATGGGGGGGCTCGGGGGTCAGATACGCAGTATTTT
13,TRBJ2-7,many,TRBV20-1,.,CSARERQYYEQYF,TGCAGTGCTAGAGAGCGGCAATACTACGAGCAGTACTTC
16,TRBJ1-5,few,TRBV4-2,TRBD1,CASSPRTGYSNQPQHF,TGTGCCAGCAGCCCCAGGACAGGCTATAGCAATCAGCCCCAGCATTTT
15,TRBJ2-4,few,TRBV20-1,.,CSARVQGPAKNIQYF,TGCAGTGCTAGAGTTCAGGGGCCAGCCAAAAACATTCAGTACTTC
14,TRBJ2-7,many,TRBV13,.,CASSLGDKTYEQYF,TGTGCCAGCAGCTTAGGTGACAAGACCTACGAGCAGTACTTC
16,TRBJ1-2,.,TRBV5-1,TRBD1,CASSLAPDRTNYGYTF,TGCGCCAGCAGCTTGGCCCCGGACAGGACTAACTATGGCTACACCTTC
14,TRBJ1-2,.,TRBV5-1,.,CASRSGGSNYGYTF,TGCGCCAGCAGATCTGGGGGGAGTAACTATGGCTACACCTTC